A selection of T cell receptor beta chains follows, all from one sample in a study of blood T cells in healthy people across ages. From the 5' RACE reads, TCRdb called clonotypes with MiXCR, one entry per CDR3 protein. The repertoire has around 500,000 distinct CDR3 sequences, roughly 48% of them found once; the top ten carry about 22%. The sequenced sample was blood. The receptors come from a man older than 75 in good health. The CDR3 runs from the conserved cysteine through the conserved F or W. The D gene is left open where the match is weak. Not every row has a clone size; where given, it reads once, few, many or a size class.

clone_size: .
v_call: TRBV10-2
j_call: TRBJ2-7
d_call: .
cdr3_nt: TGCGCCAGCAGTGGAGAGGACTGGAGCTACGAGCAGCACTTC
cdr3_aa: CASSGEDWSYEQHF

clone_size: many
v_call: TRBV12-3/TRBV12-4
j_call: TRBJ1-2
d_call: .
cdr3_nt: TGTGCCAGCACCTCGACGGGGGGGAACTATGGCTACACCTTC
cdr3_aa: CASTSTGGNYGYTF

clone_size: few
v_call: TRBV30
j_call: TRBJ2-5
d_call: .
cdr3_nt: TGTGCCTGGAGGATGGACTACCAAGAGACCCAGTACTTC
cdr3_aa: CAWRMDYQETQYF

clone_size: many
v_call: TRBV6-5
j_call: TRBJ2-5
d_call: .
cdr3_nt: TGTGCCAGCAGTTACTCGAATCCTGTAACAGGTCAAGAGACCCAGTACTTC
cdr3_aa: CASSYSNPVTGQETQYF

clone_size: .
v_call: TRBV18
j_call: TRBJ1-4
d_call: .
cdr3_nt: TGTGCCAGCTCACCGGAAGGACGTTCAACTAATGAAAAACTGTTTTTT
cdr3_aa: CASSPEGRSTNEKLFF

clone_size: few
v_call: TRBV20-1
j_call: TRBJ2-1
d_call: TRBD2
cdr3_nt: TGCAGTGCTAGCTCGCCGGGACTAGCGGGAGTACTGGAGCAGTTCTTC
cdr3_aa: CSASSPGLAGVLEQFF

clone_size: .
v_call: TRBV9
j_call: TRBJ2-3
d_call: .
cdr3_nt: TGTGCCAGCAGCGTAGCAGCGGGCAGCACAGATACGCAGTATTTT
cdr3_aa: CASSVAAGSTDTQYF

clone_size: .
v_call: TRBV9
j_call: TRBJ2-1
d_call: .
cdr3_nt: TGTGCCAGCAGCGTAGCTACAACTCGGGAGCAGTTCTTC
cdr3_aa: CASSVATTREQFF

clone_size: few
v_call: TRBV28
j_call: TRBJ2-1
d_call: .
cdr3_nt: TGTGCCAGCAGTTTGGGGCGAAGGGAGCAGTTCTTC
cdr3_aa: CASSLGRREQFF

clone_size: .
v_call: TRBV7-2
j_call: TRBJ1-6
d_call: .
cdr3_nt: TGTGCCAGCAGCCTACTTTTGGGGGATTCACCCCTCCACTTT
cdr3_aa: CASSLLLGDSPLHF

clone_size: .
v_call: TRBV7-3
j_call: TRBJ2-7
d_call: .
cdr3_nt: TGTGCCAGCAGCTTAGTAGGGCCAGGGCTTGCCTACGAGCAGTACTTC
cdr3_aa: CASSLVGPGLAYEQYF

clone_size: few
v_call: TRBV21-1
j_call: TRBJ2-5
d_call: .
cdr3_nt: TGTGCCAGCAGCAATGAGACCCAGTACTTC
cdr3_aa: CASSNETQYF

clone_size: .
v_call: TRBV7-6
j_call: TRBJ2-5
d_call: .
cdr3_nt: TGTGCCAGCAGCTCTTACCGGCGGTACCAAGAGACCCAGTACTTC
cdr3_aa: CASSSYRRYQETQYF

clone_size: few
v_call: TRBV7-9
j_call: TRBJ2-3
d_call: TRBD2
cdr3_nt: TGTGCCAGCAGCCCTCGGGGGGGAGAGGATACGCAGTATTTT
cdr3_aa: CASSPRGGEDTQYF

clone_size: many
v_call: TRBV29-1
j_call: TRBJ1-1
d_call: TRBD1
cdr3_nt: TGCAGCGCGGGACAGGGGAACACTGAAGCTTTCTTT
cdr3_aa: CSAGQGNTEAFF

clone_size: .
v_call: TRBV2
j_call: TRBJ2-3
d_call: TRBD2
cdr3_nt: TGTGCCACTAAATCCGGAGGGAGCGGGGGCTTGAATACGCAGTATTTT
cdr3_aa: CATKSGGSGGLNTQYF

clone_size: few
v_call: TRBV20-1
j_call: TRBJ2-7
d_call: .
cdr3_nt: TGCAGTGCTAGTCCCGCAGGGCGGTACGAGCAGTACTTC
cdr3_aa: CSASPAGRYEQYF

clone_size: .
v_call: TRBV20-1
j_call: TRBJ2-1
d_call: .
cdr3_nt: TGCGGTGCTTTGGTCCGACGCAATGAGCAGTTCTTC
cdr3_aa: CGALVRRNEQFF

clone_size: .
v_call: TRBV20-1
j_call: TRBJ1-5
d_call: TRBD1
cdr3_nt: TGCAGTGCTAGAGGCCTCGGGACAGGGGGAAATCAGCCCCAGCATTTT
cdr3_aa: CSARGLGTGGNQPQHF

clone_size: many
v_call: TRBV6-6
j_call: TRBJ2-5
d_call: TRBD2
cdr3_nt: TGTGCCAGCAGTTACCCCGGACTAGCGGGAAAGGAGACCCAGTACTTC
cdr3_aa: CASSYPGLAGKETQYF

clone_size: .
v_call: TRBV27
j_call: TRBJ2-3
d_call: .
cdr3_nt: TGTGCCAGCAGTTTCGGGGTTGGGCTCACAGATACACAGTATTTT
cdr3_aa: CASSFGVGLTDTQYF

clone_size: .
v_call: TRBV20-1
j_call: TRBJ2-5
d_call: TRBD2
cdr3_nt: TGCAGTGCTAGAAAGGGCGGGAGTTATGAGACCCAGTACTTC
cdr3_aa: CSARKGGSYETQYF

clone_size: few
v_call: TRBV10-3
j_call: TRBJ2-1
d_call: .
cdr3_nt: TGTGCCATCAGTGAGCTCGCAGGGGTCGGGAATGAGCAGTTCTTC
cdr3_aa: CAISELAGVGNEQFF

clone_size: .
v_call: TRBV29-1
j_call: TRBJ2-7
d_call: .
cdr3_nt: TGCAGCGCCGAGGGCGAAACCCCCTACGAGCAGTACTTC
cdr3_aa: CSAEGETPYEQYF

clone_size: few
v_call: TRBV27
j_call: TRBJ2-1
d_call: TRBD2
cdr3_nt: TGTGCCAGCAGAATACGATCTAGGGGGGGCCCTAGCGGGAGGCCTAGTGACGATGAGCAGTTCTTC
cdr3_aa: CASRIRSRGGPSGRPSDDEQFF

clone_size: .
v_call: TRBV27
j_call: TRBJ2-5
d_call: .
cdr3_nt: TGTGCCACCCGACGGGGAGAGACCCAGTACTTC
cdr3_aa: CATRRGETQYF

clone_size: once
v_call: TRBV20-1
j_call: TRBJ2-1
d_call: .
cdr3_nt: TGCAGTGCTGATAAGCGAAAATACAATGAGCAGTTCTTC
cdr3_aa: CSADKRKYNEQFF